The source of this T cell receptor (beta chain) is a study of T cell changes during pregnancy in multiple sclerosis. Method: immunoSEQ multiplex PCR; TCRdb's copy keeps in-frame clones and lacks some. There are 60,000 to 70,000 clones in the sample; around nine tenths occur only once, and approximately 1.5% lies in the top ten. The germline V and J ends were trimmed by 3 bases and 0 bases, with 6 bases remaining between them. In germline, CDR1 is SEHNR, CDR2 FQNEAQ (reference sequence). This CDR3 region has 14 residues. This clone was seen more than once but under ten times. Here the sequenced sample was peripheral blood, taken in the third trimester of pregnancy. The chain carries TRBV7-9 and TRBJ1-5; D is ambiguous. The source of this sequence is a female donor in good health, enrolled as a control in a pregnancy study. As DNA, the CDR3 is TGTGCCAGCAGCTTTCTAGATAGCAATCAGCCCCAGCATTTT. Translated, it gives CASSFLDSNQPQHF. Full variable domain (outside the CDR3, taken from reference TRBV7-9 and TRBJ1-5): DTGVSQNPRHKITKRGQNVTFRCDPISEHNRLYWYRQTLGQGPEFLTYFQNEAQLEKSRLLSDRFSAERPKGSFSTLEIQRTEQGDSAMYLCASSFLDSNQPQHFGDGTRLSIL.